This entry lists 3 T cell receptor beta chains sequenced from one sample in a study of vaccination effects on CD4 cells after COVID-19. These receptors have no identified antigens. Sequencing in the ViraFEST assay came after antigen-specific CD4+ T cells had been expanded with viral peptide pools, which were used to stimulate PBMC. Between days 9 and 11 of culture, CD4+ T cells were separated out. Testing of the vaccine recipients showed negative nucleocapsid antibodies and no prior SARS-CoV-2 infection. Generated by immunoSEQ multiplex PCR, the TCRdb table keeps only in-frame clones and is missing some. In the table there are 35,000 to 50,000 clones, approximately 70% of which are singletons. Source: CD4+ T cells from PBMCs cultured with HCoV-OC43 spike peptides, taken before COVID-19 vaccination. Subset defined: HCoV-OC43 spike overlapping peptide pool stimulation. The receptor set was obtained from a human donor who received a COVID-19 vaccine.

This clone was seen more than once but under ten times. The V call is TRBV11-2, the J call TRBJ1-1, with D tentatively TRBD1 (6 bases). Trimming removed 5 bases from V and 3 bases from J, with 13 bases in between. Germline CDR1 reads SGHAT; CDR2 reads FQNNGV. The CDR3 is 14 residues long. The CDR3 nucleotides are TGTGCCAGCAGCAAACCAGGGGTGCACACTGAAGCTTTCTTT. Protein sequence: CASSKPGVHTEAFF.

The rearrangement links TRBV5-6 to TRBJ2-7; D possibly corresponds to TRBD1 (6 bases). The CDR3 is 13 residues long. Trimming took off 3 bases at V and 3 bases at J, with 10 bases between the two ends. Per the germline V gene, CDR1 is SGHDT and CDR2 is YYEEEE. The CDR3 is CASSSGQNYEQYF. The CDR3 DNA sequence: TGTGCCAGCAGCTCTGGACAGAACTACGAGCAGTACTTC.

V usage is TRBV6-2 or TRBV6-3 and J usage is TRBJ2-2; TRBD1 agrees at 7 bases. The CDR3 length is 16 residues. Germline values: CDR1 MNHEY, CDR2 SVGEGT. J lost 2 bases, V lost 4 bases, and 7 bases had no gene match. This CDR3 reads CASSLGRGPNTGELFF. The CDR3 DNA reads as TGTGCCAGCAGTTTAGGTAGGGGGCCTAACACCGGGGAGCTGTTTTTT.